This section outlines one TCR beta chain sequence together with its context. The antigen remains undetermined. Genes and germline come from the mouse. Read sequence stops 1 residue before the CDR3 end, and the germline J gene provides the missing end. This sample stems from a study of tissue T cells after allogeneic stem cell transplantation. Study results and limitations: Motif-based clustering found tissue-specific repertoire signatures shared across patients, though few clones were shared. Alloreactivity or antigen specificity of tissue TCRs was not determined; some clones might be host cells. Limitations included a small, clinically heterogeneous cohort and limited sampling depth.

The CDR3 length is 14 residues. Trimming took 2 bases from V and 3 from J, leaving 9 bases between them. Germline CDR1 and CDR2: SGHSA and FRNQAP. Time point given: mouse harvest day 7 after allogeneic transplant. The graft held 10^6 splenic CD5+ T cells and 10^7 T-cell-depleted bone marrow cells. This mouse GVHD model was MHC-mismatched B6 to BALB/c, profiled day 7 or 14. TCRdb keeps only in-frame clones here, not all; method: immunoSEQ multiplex PCR. Among approximately 7,000 clones listed, 50% were seen once. This sequence originates from a female BALB/c mouse given C57BL/6 T cells with graft-versus-host disease after an allogeneic hematopoietic cell transplant. Specimen: gut tissue. This rearrangement joins TRBV16 to TRBJ2-4; possibly TRBD1 for D (7 bases). The CDR3 loop is CASSLQGGQNTLYF. The part of the CDR3 DNA that was read is TGTGCAAGCAGCTTACAGGGGGGACAAAACACCTTGTAC.